This T cell receptor beta chain was retrieved from a study of shared clonotypes between healthy human individuals. Overall study context: There were three CD4 naive, three CD4 memory, two CD8 naive and one CD8 memory plates per donor.

The ends lost 5 bases at V and 5 bases at J; junction bases unmatched: 4. Germline V lookup: CDR1 SGHVS, CDR2 FQNEAQ. CDR3 length: 15 amino acids. In the case of this clone: Its target is not known.

The study's findings and limits: In a handful of donors, around 5.5% of naive CD4 clonotypes appeared in common.

As defined, naive CD8 cells were CD45RO-negative and positively selected for CCR7, with terminally differentiated effector memory CD45RA+ cells excluded. Profiling relied on immunoSEQ multiplex PCR, and the TCRdb table lists in-frame clones only, not all of them. The sample lists 550,000 to 650,000 clones, around 96% occurring once. The sequenced material came from naive CD8+ T cells sorted from blood. This chain uses TRBV7-8 with TRBJ2-2; 11 bases match TRBD2. The source of this sequence is a woman in her twenties or thirties in good health. The CDR3 sequence: CASSAGLAVTGELFF. CDR3 sequence (DNA): TGTGCCAGCAGCGCGGGACTAGCGGTTACCGGGGAGCTGTTTTTT.